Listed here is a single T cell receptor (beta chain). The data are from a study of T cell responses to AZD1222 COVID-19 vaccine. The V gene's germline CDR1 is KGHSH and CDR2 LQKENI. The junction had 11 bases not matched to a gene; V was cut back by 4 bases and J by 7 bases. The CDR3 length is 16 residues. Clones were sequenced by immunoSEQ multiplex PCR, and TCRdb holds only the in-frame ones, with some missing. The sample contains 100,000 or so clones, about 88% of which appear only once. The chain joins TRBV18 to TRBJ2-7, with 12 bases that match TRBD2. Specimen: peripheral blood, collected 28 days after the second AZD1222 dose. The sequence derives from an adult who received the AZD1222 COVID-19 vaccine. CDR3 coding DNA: TGTGCCAGCTCACTAAGGACTAGCGGGATCTACCAAGAGCAGTACTTC. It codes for CASSLRTSGIYQEQYF.